The 20 T cell receptor beta chains given below trace back to one sample, sequenced in a study of T cells after yellow fever vaccination. One entry per CDR3 protein, called by TCRdb with MiXCR from the 5' RACE reads. Of 340,000 or so distinct CDR3 sequences in the sample, around 12% were seen once. Sequencing used CD4+ T cells sorted from PBMCs, obtained 15 days after the yellow fever booster vaccination. These receptor sequences come from a man between 18 and 35 years old who received the YFV17D yellow fever vaccine.

The genes are TRBV4-2 and TRBJ2-6, with D perhaps matching TRBD2 (5 bases). In germline, CDR1 is LGHNA, CDR2 YNFKEQ. V was clipped by 1 base and J by 4 bases, with 20 bases between them. The CDR3 loop spans 19 amino acids. This CDR3 is CASSQAEGTTLWGANVLTF. CDR3 sequence (DNA): TGTGCCAGCAGCCAAGCTGAGGGAACTACCCTTTGGGGGGCCAACGTCCTGACTTTC.

This clonotype was detected ten times or more. The chain is built from TRBV2 and TRBJ2-5; TRBD2 aligns across 7 bases. J gave up 5 bases and V 4 bases, and 7 bases lay outside the gene matches. CDR1 is SNHLY and CDR2 is FYNNEI in the germline V gene. The CDR3 is 14 amino acids. The CDR3: CASSVTAGEETQYF. The CDR3 DNA sequence: TGTGCCAGCAGTGTGACGGCGGGGGAGGAGACCCAGTACTTC.

This clonotype was picked up many times. The chain combines TRBV7-9 with TRBJ1-1, with D possibly matching TRBD1 (6 bases). There are 12 residues in the CDR3. The V and J ends lost 3 bases and 11 bases respectively, with 13 bases between them. Germline V gives CDR1 SEHNR, CDR2 FQNEAQ (reference sequence). The chain's CDR3 is CASSFEAGAAFF. The CDR3 bases are TGTGCCAGCAGCTTCGAGGCAGGGGCGGCTTTCTTT.

The chain is built from TRBV20-1 and TRBJ1-2, with 9 bases identical to TRBD1. Trimming cost V 5 bases and J 7 bases; bases outside gene matches: 8. The CDR3 is 13 residues long. Germline lookup yields CDR1 DFQATT and CDR2 SNEGSKA (reference sequence). For the CDR3, the DNA is TGCAGTGCTCCTCCACAGGGGGCAAGTGGCTACACCTTC. This gives the protein CSAPPQGASGYTF.

This rearrangement joins TRBV18 to TRBJ1-2; D is unresolved. The CDR3 totals 15 residues. V lost 2 bases to trimming and J lost 8 bases, with 18 bases between them. The germline V gene encodes CDR1 KGHSH and CDR2 LQKENI. This CDR3 is CASSPSSQRILGYTF. For the CDR3, the DNA is TGTGCCAGCTCACCAAGTTCCCAACGTATTCTCGGCTACACCTTC.

The V call is TRBV14, the J call TRBJ2-2; the D gene could be TRBD1 or TRBD2 (6 bases each). The CDR3 contains 16 residues. V was cut by 2 bases and J by 3 bases, with 13 bases left in between. CDR1 is SGHDN, CDR2 FVKESK, per germline. The CDR3 is CASSQNWGADTGELFF. CDR3 nucleotides: TGTGCCAGCAGCCAAAATTGGGGGGCTGACACCGGGGAGCTGTTTTTT.

The chain carries TRBV25-1 and TRBJ2-3; D remains ambiguous. V dropped 0 bases and J dropped 4 bases, with 8 bases sitting between them. In germline, CDR1 is MGHDK, CDR2 SYGVNS. This CDR3 spans 14 amino acids. CDR3 sequence (DNA): TGTGCCAGCAGTGAATATCGGGCCGCAGATACGCAGTATTTT. Encoded protein: CASSEYRAADTQYF.

J is TRBJ1-3 and V is TRBV5-5; no clear D. Trimming removed 0 bases from V and 4 bases from J, with 8 bases in between. Germline V CDR1 and CDR2: SGHKS, YYEKEE (reference sequence). This CDR3 has 14 amino acids. This chain's CDR3 is CASSLGRPGNTIYF. Here the CDR3 DNA reads TGTGCCAGCAGCTTGGGAAGGCCGGGAAACACCATATATTTT.

The CDR3 region has the DNA TGCAGTGCTAGTCGGGGGGATACGCAGTATTTT. Protein: CSASRGDTQYF. This chain connects TRBV20-1 to TRBJ2-3; perhaps TRBD2 as D (6 bases). Trimming stripped 3 bases from V and 6 bases from J, with 7 bases between. The germline CDR1 and CDR2 sequences are DFQATT and SNEGSKA (reference sequence). The CDR3 totals 11 residues.

This chain uses TRBV20-1 with TRBJ1-6; D is unresolved. Looked up from germline, CDR1 is DFQATT and CDR2 is SNEGSKA (reference sequence). The CDR3 spans 15 residues. The V gene lost 3 bases and the J gene lost 3 bases, with 12 bases spanning the gap. This CDR3 is CSASFASDYNSPLHF. The CDR3 region has the DNA TGCAGTGCTAGTTTTGCGTCCGACTATAATTCACCCCTCCACTTT.

This clonotype has ten or more counts. The J gene is TRBJ2-5, the V gene TRBV4-3; D gene ambiguous. The CDR3 contains 14 residues. Germline CDR1 reads LGHNA; CDR2 reads YSLEER. The V end was cut by 2 bases, the J end by 3 bases, with 10 bases between. CDR3 nucleotide sequence: TGCGCCAGCAGCCAAATCGTCCGGGAAGAGACCCAGTACTTC. Amino acid sequence: CASSQIVREETQYF.

This clonotype was seen repeatedly, ten times or more. The CDR3 is CASSFSGTEAFF. CDR3 nucleotide sequence: TGTGCCAGCAGTTTTAGTGGCACTGAAGCTTTCTTT. The genes are TRBV12-3 or TRBV12-4 and TRBJ1-1; D ambiguous. V was clipped by 3 bases and J by 4 bases, with 6 bases between them. This CDR3 spans 12 amino acids.

The chain has TRBV5-1 and TRBJ2-1; D perhaps matches TRBD1 (6 bases). The CDR3 has 15 amino acids. Germline CDR1 SGHRS, CDR2 YFSETQ. V gave up 1 base and J gave up 4 bases, with 12 bases separating them. This CDR3 is CASSLLGASYNEQFF. In nucleotides, the CDR3 is TGCGCCAGCAGCTTGTTGGGGGCCTCGTACAATGAGCAGTTCTTC.

In its sample, this clonotype was seen a few times. The rearrangement uses TRBV20-1 and TRBJ1-5; 7 nucleotides match TRBD1. This CDR3 spans 15 amino acids. CDR1 is DFQATT, CDR2 SNEGSKA, per germline (reference sequence). V lost 3 bases, J lost 6 bases, and 11 bases stayed unmatched. The CDR3 nucleotides read TGCAGTGCTAGCCAACAGGGGTTCGTCGGTCAGCCCCAGCATTTT. It specifies CSASQQGFVGQPQHF.

The chain is built from TRBV11-1 and TRBJ2-1; either TRBD1 or TRBD2 may supply D (6 bases each). The CDR3 extends over 16 amino acids. The germline gives CDR1 SGHAT, CDR2 FQDESV (reference sequence). V was pared by 4 bases and J by 1 base, with 14 bases between. The CDR3 here is CASSSRGGGSYNEQFF. CDR3 in DNA: TGTGCCAGCAGCTCCAGGGGAGGAGGGTCCTACAATGAGCAGTTCTTC.

The V gene is TRBV4-3, the J gene TRBJ1-1; maybe TRBD1 (5 bases). Looked up from germline, CDR1 is LGHNA and CDR2 is YSLEER. V was pared by 1 base and J by 11 bases, with 11 bases between. The CDR3 is 12 residues long. In DNA form, the CDR3 reads TGCGCCAGCAGCCAAGGGGGCAGGAGTGCTTTCTTT. Protein sequence: CASSQGGRSAFF.

There are many counts of this clonotype. The chain recombines TRBV10-2 with TRBJ2-7, with 10 bases identical to TRBD1. After removal of 7 bases from V and 4 bases from J, the junction contained 4 bases not matched to a gene. Germline CDR1 reads WSHSY; CDR2 reads SAAADI. The CDR3 contains 13 residues. The chain's CDR3 is CASTTGQGYEQYV. The CDR3, as DNA: TGCGCCAGCACCACGGGACAGGGGTACGAGCAGTACGTC.

This clonotype was seen more than once but under ten times. The rearrangement uses TRBV20-1 and TRBJ1-2; TRBD1 is a possible D gene (5 bases). From germline, CDR1 is DFQATT and CDR2 SNEGSKA (reference sequence). Trimming removed 6 bases at V and 5 bases at J, with 7 bases between. This CDR3 contains 10 residues. The CDR3 protein is CSASGYGYTF. The CDR3 nucleotides are TGCAGTGCCTCAGGGTATGGCTACACCTTC.

The chain uses TRBV28 and TRBJ2-7, with D possibly TRBD2 on 7 matching bases. The CDR3 loop spans 14 amino acids. Germline loops: CDR1 MDHEN, CDR2 SYDVKM. V lost 7 bases to trimming and J lost 4 bases, with 17 bases between them. The CDR3 nucleotides read TGTGCCAGCACCCCCGGGGAGGGGGTGTACGAGCAGTACGTC. As protein: CASTPGEGVYEQYV.

The chain is built from TRBV11-3 and TRBJ1-1, with no clear D. V lost 1 base to trimming and J lost 5 bases, with 8 bases between them. CDR1 is SGHNT, CDR2 YENEEA, per germline. This CDR3 region has 13 residues. The CDR3 region has the DNA TGTGCCAGCAGCTTAGGCGGATGGACTGAAGCTTTCTTT. This gives the protein CASSLGGWTEAFF.